The TCR beta chain described here comes from a study of T cells after yellow fever vaccination. Study overall: Investigators sorted EM, EMRA, CM and Tscm memory subsets, relying on CD3, CD45RA, CCR7 and CD95. Regarding the study as a whole: Subsequent to the booster, the majority of primary-vaccination clones reappeared (96% CD4, about 90% CD8).

The CDR3 is 15 amino acids. The germline gives CDR1 SGHDT, CDR2 YYEEEE. TCRdb called the 5' RACE reads again in MiXCR, with one record for every CDR3 protein. The repertoire holds about 32,000 distinct CDR3 sequences, with roughly 10% as singletons. This clonotype was recorded many times. Germline is not matched at one junction end, which may reflect a read error. This TCR was recovered from a man aged 18 to 35 who received the YFV17D yellow fever vaccine. The rearrangement uses TRBV5-6 and TRBJ1-6, with 11 bases that match TRBD1. This specimen was PBMCs, either bulk or a sorted T-cell subset (CD4+, CD8+, memory, or dextramer-sorted; not recorded which), taken roughly 15 days after the first yellow fever vaccination. CDR3 loop: CASNLRGTGGSPLHF. The CDR3 DNA reads TGTGCCAGCAACTTGAGAGGGACAGGGGGTTCACCCCTCCACTTT.